This TCR beta chain was captured in a study of blood T cell repertoires in COVID-19. The CDR3 spans 12 residues. Trimming took off 6 bases at V and 3 bases at J, with 9 bases between the two ends. Assay used: immunoSEQ multiplex PCR; TCRdb lists only in-frame clones, some missing. The sample has about 420,000 clones, roughly 90% seen once. The V call is TRBV12-3 or TRBV12-4, the J call TRBJ2-7, with D perhaps TRBD1 (5 bases). Sequencing input: peripheral blood. This clonotype originated in a man between 18 and 35 years old with COVID-19, enrolled during active disease. CDR3 in amino acids: CASSTGVYEQYF. DNA of the CDR3: TGTGCCAGCAGCACAGGAGTCTACGAGCAGTACTTC.